These 17 T cell receptor beta chains were all obtained from the same sample, sequenced in a study of shared clonotypes between healthy human individuals. Libraries were prepared by immunoSEQ multiplex PCR; TCRdb keeps only in-frame clonotypes and omits some of them. The data hold roughly 1 million clones, with more than 65% observed a single time. The sample comprised memory CD4+ T cells sorted from blood. Subset denoted: CD45RA-negative fraction. Source of these receptors: a man aged 18 to 35 in good health.

J is TRBJ1-4 and V is TRBV2; D is uncertain. The CDR3 extends over 14 amino acids. Germline assignment: CDR1 SNHLY and CDR2 FYNNEI. The V and J ends lost 7 bases and 0 bases respectively, with 9 bases between them. This CDR3 reads CASTVTATNEKLFF. CDR3 DNA sequence: TGTGCCAGCACGGTTACTGCAACTAATGAAAAACTGTTTTTT.

This clone was found once. V is TRBV5-1 and J is TRBJ1-5; D gene unclear. CDR3 length: 16 amino acids. CDR1 and CDR2 (germline): SGHRS, YFSETQ. V lost 0 bases, J lost 2 bases, and 12 bases lay in between. The CDR3 spells CASSLGGVSGNQPQHF. The CDR3 nucleotides read TGCGCCAGCAGCTTGGGTGGGGTCTCGGGCAATCAGCCCCAGCATTTT.

As to this clone: Distinct nucleotide sequences in the sample also encode this CDR3. V is TRBV5-1 and J is TRBJ1-1, with D unresolved. The CDR3 runs 15 residues. Trimming left V 0 bases short and J 0 bases short, with 9 bases between. The germline V gene has CDR1 SGHRS and CDR2 YFSETQ. The CDR3 DNA reads as TGCGCCAGCAGCTTGGCCCTAGGATTGAACACTGAAGCTTTCTTT. Translating gives CASSLALGLNTEAFF.

The rearrangement joins TRBV7-9 to TRBJ2-7; weak D call: TRBD2 (6 bases). V lost 3 bases to trimming and J lost 1 base, with 19 bases between them. CDR1 and CDR2 (germline): SEHNR, FQNEAQ (reference sequence). This CDR3 is built from 17 residues. The CDR3 sequence: CASSFIPLGSKSYEQYF. The CDR3 DNA reads as TGTGCCAGCAGCTTCATTCCACTCGGGAGCAAATCCTACGAGCAGTACTTC.

About this clone itself: Additional DNA sequences in this sample encode the identical CDR3. The genes are TRBV5-1 and TRBJ1-4, with D unclear. Trimming took off 4 bases at V and 1 base at J, with 11 bases between the two ends. Germline V gene data show CDR1 as SGHRS and CDR2 as YFSETQ. The length of the CDR3 is 15 residues. Here the CDR3 DNA reads TGCGCCAGCAGCCTCGTTTCTGGAACTAATGAAAAACTGTTTTTT. Its translation: CASSLVSGTNEKLFF.

This clone occurred once. The V gene is TRBV27, the J gene TRBJ1-5; D unresolved. V was cut by 6 bases and J by 6 bases, with 12 bases left in between. In germline, CDR1 is MNHEY, CDR2 SMNVEV (reference sequence). The CDR3 has 13 residues. The CDR3 DNA reads as TGTGCCAGCAGCACTACGTGGGGTCAGCCCCAGCATTTT. Translated: CASSTTWGQPQHF.

J is TRBJ2-1 and V is TRBV6-5, with D uncertain. The CDR3 has 12 residues. CDR1 and CDR2 (germline): MNHEY, SVGAGI. The V and J ends lost 4 bases and 7 bases respectively, with 8 bases between them. The CDR3 loop is CASSSIENEQFF. DNA of the CDR3: TGTGCCAGCAGTTCAATTGAGAATGAGCAGTTCTTC.

CDR3 in amino acids: CASSTASGRVETQYF. The CDR3 bases are TGTGCCAGCAGCACAGCTAGCGGGAGGGTAGAGACCCAGTACTTC. This chain connects TRBV11-2 to TRBJ2-5; TRBD2 matches at 12 bases. After removal of 5 bases from V and 4 bases from J, the junction contained 5 bases not matched to a gene. CDR1 is SGHAT and CDR2 is FQNNGV in the germline V gene. The CDR3 runs 15 residues.

This chain links TRBV7-3 with TRBJ2-2; D gene ambiguous. CDR1 SGHTA and CDR2 FQGTGA come from the germline V gene. Trimming left V 5 bases short and J 7 bases short, with 8 bases between. The CDR3 extends over 12 amino acids. CDR3 amino acids: CASSGEDGELFF. CDR3 DNA sequence: TGTGCCAGCAGCGGGGAAGACGGGGAGCTGTTTTTT. The variable domain in full, completed from reference TRBV7-3 and TRBJ2-2, reads GAGVSQTPSNKVTEKGKYVELRCDPISGHTALYWYRQSLGQGPEFLIYFQGTGAADDSGLPNDRFFAVRPEGSVSTLKIQRTERGDSAVYLCASSGEDGELFFGEGSRLTVL.

The V gene is TRBV5-5, the J gene TRBJ2-5; 7 positions agree with TRBD1. The germline V gene has CDR1 SGHKS and CDR2 YYEKEE (reference sequence). Unmatched junction bases numbered 8, after V lost 4 bases and J lost 2 bases. The CDR3 has 15 amino acids. CDR3: CASSEGAGWQETQYF. The CDR3 DNA sequence: TGTGCCAGCAGCGAGGGGGCAGGGTGGCAAGAGACCCAGTACTTC. The whole variable domain, filled in from reference TRBV5-5 and TRBJ2-5, reads DAGVTQSPTHLIKTRGQQVTLRCSPISGHKSVSWYQQVLGQGPQFIFQYYEKEERGRGNFPDRFSARQFPNYSSELNVNALLLGDSALYLCASSEGAGWQETQYFGPGTRLLVL.

The gene calls are TRBV12-5 and TRBJ1-5; no definite D call. V lost 6 bases, J lost 3 bases, and 3 bases lay in between. Germline loops: CDR1 LGHNT, CDR2 FRNRAP. The CDR3 spans 11 residues. For the CDR3, the DNA is TGTGCTAGTGGCATCAATCAGCCCCAGCATTTT. Translation gives CASGINQPQHF.

The rearrangement uses TRBV21-1 and TRBJ2-6; the D call in the table, TRBD2, was not verified against the DNA. TRBV21-1 has pseudogene status. The CDR3 contains 16 residues. The CDR3 loop reads CASSKAKPTGANVLTF. CDR3 nucleotide sequence: TGTGCCAGCAGCAAAGCGAAGCCAACTGGGGCCAACGTCCTGACTTTC.

The V gene is TRBV4-1, the J gene TRBJ1-3; D remains unclear. Germline V gene data show CDR1 as MGHRA and CDR2 as YSYEKL. The CDR3 has 18 amino acids. V lost 1 base and J 0 bases, leaving 16 bases between the germline ends. This chain's CDR3 is CASSQVDMGLFSGNTIYF. CDR3 in DNA: TGCGCCAGCAGCCAAGTTGATATGGGCCTTTTCTCTGGAAACACCATATATTTT.

This clone showed up just once. This chain connects TRBV6-1 to TRBJ2-2; D tentatively fits TRBD1 or TRBD2 (5 bases each). Germline V CDR1 and CDR2: MNHNS, SASEGT. V lost 0 bases to trimming and J lost 0 bases, with 17 bases between them. This CDR3 has 19 residues. CDR3 residues: CASSEAGLGDGPNTGELFF. The DNA of the CDR3 is TGTGCCAGCAGTGAAGCGGGGCTTGGGGACGGACCGAACACCGGGGAGCTGTTTTTT.

The chain joins TRBV7-2 to TRBJ2-5; D may be TRBD2 (5 bases). This CDR3 is built from 17 residues. Germline lookup yields CDR1 SGHTA and CDR2 FQGNSA. The V gene lost 1 base and the J gene lost 6 bases, with 21 bases spanning the gap. In nucleotides, the CDR3 is TGTGCCAGCAGCTTAGGCCTATCGTCGGCGGGCCTGCAGACCCAGTACTTC. Amino acids: CASSLGLSSAGLQTQYF.

The V call is TRBV10-3, the J call TRBJ1-5; a possible D gene is TRBD1 (5 bases). The CDR3 covers 12 residues. Germline CDR1 and CDR2: ENHRY and SYGVKD. V dropped 3 bases and J dropped 8 bases, with 8 bases sitting between them. CDR3 protein: CAISEMGEPQHF. The CDR3 DNA is TGTGCCATCAGTGAAATGGGGGAGCCCCAGCATTTT.

This chain links TRBV18 with TRBJ2-7; D is perhaps TRBD1 or TRBD2 (5 bases each). The length of the CDR3 is 16 residues. Trimming removed 4 bases from V and 0 bases from J, with 16 bases in between. Looked up from germline, CDR1 is KGHSH and CDR2 is LQKENI. The CDR3 spells CASSLLGTSSSYEQYF. As DNA, the CDR3 is TGTGCCAGCTCACTTCTAGGGACGTCGAGCTCCTACGAGCAGTACTTC.